This T cell receptor (beta chain) was found in a study of CD8+ T cells in alopecia areata (dated by TCRdb to the late 2010s). At the level of the whole study: Treated patients were enrolled in an open-label pilot trial of oral tofacitinib, 5 to 10 mg twice daily, for moderate-to-severe alopecia areata. The study used high-throughput TCRbeta sequencing to examine T cell clonal expansion in alopecia areata, in both the C3H/HeJ mouse model and human patients. Biopsies were taken from tofacitinib-treated patients at baseline and again at 4 and 24 weeks into treatment, and several of those patients also had a later scalp biopsy. RNA came from the PAXgene miRNA kit for fixed scalp, the miRNeasy kit for PBMCs, and the RNeasy kit for mouse skin. Clonality in the scalp was compared among normal scalp (n=4), patchy alopecia areata scalp (n=8), and alopecia totalis/universalis scalp (n=8). immunoSEQ multiplex PCR using 35 Vbeta forward primers and 13 Jbeta reverse primers was used to amplify TCRbeta CDR3 regions. Human TCRbeta sequencing covered scalp tissue and sorted CD4+ and CD8+ peripheral blood T cells from patchy and totalis/universalis alopecia areata patients and healthy controls. Tofacitinib was administered for 6 to 18 months, and 6 months of follow-up off drug were then conducted to assess delayed response and recurrence. General findings and caveats noted by the study authors: Unlike mouse skin, which is dominated by gammadelta T cells, normal human skin has resident alphabeta T cells that are also sequenced, and this complicates analysis of the scalp TCR repertoire. Shared TCR sequences between patients were less evident than in mice, which may be partly attributable to HLA diversity in the patient population. Lesional scalp, especially in alopecia totalis/universalis, showed higher clonality and more expanded CD8+ clones than normal scalp, suggesting antigenic drive.

Lesional scalp punch biopsies and peripheral blood were obtained from alopecia areata patients. PBMCs were isolated by density centrifugation and stained for CD3, CD4 and CD8, after which CD4+ and CD8+ T cells were sorted on a FACSAria. The germline V gene gives CDR1 as SGHTA and CDR2 as FQGNSA. Spanning cysteine to phenylalanine, the CDR3 consists of 15 amino acids. Here the CDR3 DNA is all that survives: 45 bases in frame from base 1. Here V drops 5 bases and J drops 5 bases, and the junction holds 7 bases not matched to any gene. In regard to this clone: Its antigen is not yet known. Base qualities are missing; no much larger clone stands one base away.

Library construction relied on the immunoSEQ multiplex PCR assay. For TCR sequencing, RNA was extracted from every sample and reverse transcribed into cDNA to serve as template. SuperScript III was used for first-strand cDNA synthesis, primed with a 2:1 mix of oligo-dT and random hexamers. A synthetic immune receptor repertoire was used to assess amplification bias, and residual bias was removed computationally. In the original analysis: Raw reads were preprocessed to remove errors, and CDR3 was defined by IMGT conventions from the conserved cysteine to phenylalanine. To get clonality, Shannon entropy was normalized by log2 of the number of productive unique TCRs and the result was subtracted from 1. Whether each scalp clone was CD4 or CD8 was inferred by checking scalp TCRbeta sequences against the CD4 and CD8 repertoires from sorted blood. TCRdb provides this immuneACCESS table in a form limited to in-frame rearrangements. Some clones are lacking; in checked studies, under half of them reflect an unresolved V gene, and why the rest are absent is not known. The DNA gave D and trimming, while V, J and clone size come from that table. A total of more than 90,000 clones appear in this sample, roughly two fifths of them only once. The top ten hold approximately 3% of the sample.

The chain couples TRBV7-2 to TRBJ2-1; TRBD2 matches 9 bases in the middle. The sample was CD4+ T cells sorted from blood. This clonotype originated in a human donor with alopecia areata. The nucleotide sequence reads TGTGCCAGCAGCCCAGAGACTAGCGGACACAATGAGCAGTTCTTC. Translation gives CASSPETSGHNEQFF.